This T cell receptor (beta chain) came from a study of T cells expressing NK-cell markers (dated by TCRdb to 2019 to 2021). Concerning the study at large: Seven or eight donors provided sorted CD3+CD56+NKG2C+, CD3+CD56+NKG2C- and CD3+CD56-NKG2C+ T-cell subsets, whose TCR beta-chain repertoires were profiled. Of the eight sequenced donors, seven were found to be HCMV-seropositive and one was found to be HCMV-seronegative. Randomly selected healthy volunteers, three men and five women, were used as the eight sequenced donors. Libraries were sequenced as 2 x 150 bp reads on Illumina HiSeq 2000/2500, MiSeq or NextSeq.

The run used an Illumina HiSeq 2000. 5'RACE template switching, by which a universal primer site and unique molecular identifiers were added, was used to make TCR beta cDNA libraries. cDNA synthesis was primed from the TCR beta constant segment, followed by two successive PCR amplification steps. Processing in the source paper ran as follows. MIGEC was used to demultiplex reads and group reads by UMI, and MiTCR was used to assemble and quantify clonotypes. To remove erroneous sequences, TCR cDNA sequences were retained only when supported by two or more reads. The tcR package was used for downstream repertoire analysis, with clonotypes matched between fractions based on CDR3 nucleotide sequence plus V segment. Antigen specificity was annotated against VDJdb with VDJmatch, allowing one amino acid substitution in CDR3. With the reads reprocessed by TCRdb, a single entry stands for each CDR3 protein sequence and no DNA is reported. The V and J calls come from TCRdb's annotation, not from the publication. This sample's clone table shows a few hundred thousand distinct CDR3 sequences. The top ten constitute roughly 5.4% of the sample.

Worth noting for this clonotype: Its recognized antigen is unknown.

Overall results and qualifications from the work: For several donors, the dominant CD3+CD56+NKG2C+ clonotypes were among the top 10 CD8+ clonotypes and accounted for about 1.0-7.5% of CD8+ T cells. Those dominant clonotypes were again the most abundant among CD3+CD56-NKG2C+ cells in a few donors, at roughly 25-60.1%. It remained unclear whether the expanded NKG2C-expressing T cell clones were specific for HCMV antigens.

To determine HCMV serostatus, a commercial ELISA kit was used to detect HCMV-specific IgG in serum. Peripheral blood mononuclear cells were isolated from blood by Ficoll density gradient centrifugation. Material for sequencing was blood T cells: a sorted CD56 or NKG2C T cell subset, CD4+ or CD8+ T cells, or bulk PBMC T cells (not recorded which). The clonotype originates from a man between 18 and 69 years old in good health.

The CDR3 reads CASSPGTGGANTEAFF. The V and J genes are TRBV7-9 and TRBJ1-1; TCRdb lists TRBD1, though no DNA is available to test this call. CDR1 and CDR2 were assigned from the germline V gene (reference sequence) as SEHNR and FQNEAQ. The CDR3 runs 16 amino acids, cysteine and phenylalanine included. No DNA is given.